These 14 T cell receptor beta chains share one sample of origin, sequenced in a study of cytomegalovirus exposure and HLA in healthy donors. Here immunoSEQ multiplex PCR was the method, and the copy in TCRdb shows in-frame clones only, minus some. Here the sample spans about 330,000 clones, 80% to 90% being singletons. The source material was PBMCs. All receptors derive from a woman younger than 30 in good health and CMV-seronegative.

The rearrangement joins TRBV5-4 to TRBJ2-7, with D possibly matching TRBD2 (6 bases). CDR1 is SGHNT and CDR2 is YYREEE in the germline V gene (reference sequence). This CDR3 has 15 residues. V lost 0 bases to trimming and J lost 6 bases, with 16 bases between them. As DNA, the CDR3 is TGTGCCAGCAGCTTGGACGGGGGATCGGGACGCGAGCAGTACTTC. Translation: CASSLDGGSGREQYF.

V and J are TRBV5-1 and TRBJ1-1; 7 bases map to TRBD1. Germline trimming cut 4 bases from V and 1 base from J; bases unmatched to any gene: 7. The CDR3 is 15 amino acids. The germline CDR1 and CDR2 sequences are SGHRS and YFSETQ. CDR3 protein: CASSGPGTENTEAFF. The CDR3 DNA follows: TGCGCCAGCAGCGGTCCCGGGACAGAGAACACTGAAGCTTTCTTT.

Comments on this clone: A read error may explain this, as a much larger clone is one base away. The chain recombines TRBV11-2 with TRBJ1-3; the D gene is possibly TRBD1 (6 bases). Germline V lookup: CDR1 SGHAT, CDR2 FQNNGV. The CDR3 runs 14 residues. V was pared by 5 bases and J by 2 bases, with 10 bases between. The CDR3 sequence is CASSPQGPGNTIYF. In DNA form, the CDR3 reads TGTGCCAGCAGCCCCCAGGGGCCTGGAAACACCATATATTTT.

This chain uses TRBV5-6 with TRBJ2-5, with no clear D. The CDR3 covers 14 residues. The germline V gene encodes CDR1 SGHDT and CDR2 YYEEEE. Trimming cost V 1 base and J 3 bases, with 10 bases left between them. The CDR3 sequence is CASSLFLAEETQYF. CDR3 DNA sequence: TGTGCCAGCAGCTTGTTTTTAGCAGAAGAGACCCAGTACTTC. Full variable domain (outside the CDR3, taken from reference TRBV5-6 and TRBJ2-5): DAGVTQSPTHLIKTRGQQVTLRCSPKSGHDTVSWYQQALGQGPQFIFQYYEEEERQRGNFPDRFSGHQFPNYSSELNVNALLLGDSALYLCASSLFLAEETQYFGPGTRLLVL.

V usage is TRBV7-3 and J usage is TRBJ2-1, with D possibly matching TRBD1 (6 bases). The CDR3 has 14 residues. Trimming removed 5 bases from V and 5 bases from J, with 13 bases in between. Germline V gene sequence: CDR1 SGHTA, CDR2 FQGTGA. In DNA form, the CDR3 reads TGTGCCAGCAGCCCACCGGGACAAGACAATGAGCAGTTCTTC. This gives the protein CASSPPGQDNEQFF.

This clone appeared a few times. The rearrangement links TRBV2 to TRBJ1-1; D perhaps matches TRBD1 (6 bases). Trimming shortened V by 6 bases and J by 7 bases, and 15 bases separated the two germline ends. CDR1 is SNHLY and CDR2 is FYNNEI in the germline V gene. The CDR3 contains 13 residues. CDR3 protein: CASRDRGEGEAFF. The CDR3 nucleotides read TGTGCCAGCAGGGACAGAGGGGAGGGTGAAGCTTTCTTT.

The chain uses TRBV2 and TRBJ1-2, with D possibly matching TRBD1 (6 bases). CDR1 is SNHLY and CDR2 is FYNNEI in the germline V gene. V was clipped by 7 bases and J by 6 bases, with 12 bases between them. The CDR3 runs 12 residues. The CDR3 DNA reads TGTGCCAGCACTGGCCCAGGGGATGGCTACACCTTC. As protein: CASTGPGDGYTF.

The rearrangement links TRBV6-1 to TRBJ1-3; 7 positions agree with TRBD1. CDR1 is MNHNS, CDR2 SASEGT, per germline. This CDR3 contains 16 residues. Losses at the gene ends were 2 bases for V and 2 bases for J; bases not matched to a gene: 6. The CDR3 sequence: CASSEIGTGAGNTIYF. In DNA form, the CDR3 reads TGTGCCAGCAGTGAAATTGGCACAGGGGCTGGAAACACCATATATTTT.

V usage is TRBV5-4 and J usage is TRBJ2-5; D not certain. CDR1 SGHNT and CDR2 YYREEE come from the germline V gene (reference sequence). This CDR3 has 15 amino acids. V was cut by 0 bases and J by 0 bases, with 9 bases left in between. CDR3: CASSLALDYQETQYF. As DNA, the CDR3 is TGTGCCAGCAGCTTGGCGCTAGACTACCAAGAGACCCAGTACTTC.

The CDR3 DNA sequence: TGTGCCAGCAGTTACGAGTCAGGGGGCAAAAATGAGCAGTTCTTC. Translation gives CASSYESGGKNEQFF. V is TRBV6-5 and J is TRBJ2-1; 8 bases match TRBD1. The length of the CDR3 is 15 residues. V was clipped by 2 bases and J by 7 bases; unmatched bases: 7. Germline V lookup: CDR1 MNHEY, CDR2 SVGAGI.

This chain links TRBV12-5 with TRBJ1-5, with D possibly matching TRBD1 (6 bases). Germline CDR1 LGHNT, CDR2 FRNRAP. Between the trimmed V and J ends, which lost 1 base and 7 bases, there was a span of 8 bases. This CDR3 has 13 amino acids. The CDR3 DNA sequence: TGTGCTAGTGGTTTGGGTGACAGGCAGCCCCAGCATTTT. Residues: CASGLGDRQPQHF.

This clone was detected only a few times. The chain has TRBV6-5 and TRBJ2-7, with a tentative D call TRBD2 (5 bases). The CDR3 runs to 14 residues. Trimming took off 2 bases at V and 0 bases at J, with 8 bases between the two ends. Germline V gene lookup returns CDR1 MNHEY and CDR2 SVGAGI. CDR3 region: CASSYQEDSYEQYF. Written as DNA, the CDR3 is TGTGCCAGCAGTTACCAGGAGGACTCCTACGAGCAGTACTTC.

V gene TRBV19 combines with J gene TRBJ1-3; D possibly corresponds to TRBD1 (6 bases). The CDR3 is made up of 15 amino acids. CDR1 is LNHDA, CDR2 SQIVND, per germline (reference sequence). Between the trimmed V and J ends, which lost 6 bases and 0 bases, there was a span of 12 bases. The CDR3 reads CASRKQGNSGNTIYF. Written as DNA, the CDR3 is TGTGCCAGTAGAAAACAGGGAAACTCTGGAAACACCATATATTTT.

The V gene is TRBV4-1, the J gene TRBJ1-2; perhaps TRBD1 as D (5 bases). Per germline, CDR1 MGHRA and CDR2 YSYEKL. This CDR3 is built from 17 residues. V was pared by 1 base and J by 2 bases, with 17 bases between. CDR3 protein: CASSQVMMQGSNYGYTF. CDR3 DNA: TGCGCCAGCAGCCAAGTTATGATGCAGGGATCAAACTATGGCTACACCTTC.